This T cell receptor (beta chain) comes out of a study of cytomegalovirus exposure and HLA in healthy donors. The V end was cut by 5 bases, the J end by 7 bases, with 12 bases between. There are 13 residues in the CDR3. Germline V gene lookup returns CDR1 SEHNR and CDR2 FQNEAQ (reference sequence). PCR was performed using 60 Vbeta and 13 Jbeta primers. Assay: immunoSEQ multiplex PCR; the TCRdb copy retains only in-frame clones and omits some. The table shows some 190,000 clones, with 80% occurring only once. V gene TRBV7-9 combines with J gene TRBJ1-5, with a weak D call TRBD1 (5 bases). Sequencing was done on a sample of PBMCs. The clonotype originates from a woman aged 30 to 39 in good health and CMV-seronegative. The CDR3 DNA is TGTGCCAGCAGCCGGGGGGAAAAACAGCCCCAGCATTTT. It yields the protein CASSRGEKQPQHF. The variable domain in full, with the rest retrieved from reference TRBV7-9 and TRBJ1-5, is DTGVSQNPRHKITKRGQNVTFRCDPISEHNRLYWYRQTLGQGPEFLTYFQNEAQLEKSRLLSDRFSAERPKGSFSTLEIQRTEQGDSAMYLCASSRGEKQPQHFGDGTRLSIL.